These T cell receptor beta chains were read from a single sample in a study of Ad26.COV2.S vaccination and SARS-CoV-2 variants. The assay was immunoSEQ multiplex PCR, and TCRdb's table has in-frame clones only and misses some. In the table there are about 460,000 clones, about 89% of which are singletons. Sequencing used peripheral blood, obtained in a trial of Ad26.COV2.S vaccine versus placebo. The receptors originated from a person aged 18 to 59 who received the Ad26.COV2.S COVID-19 vaccine or a placebo. The CDR3 runs from the conserved cysteine through the conserved F or W. Fields, in order: V gene, J gene, CDR3 length, D gene, CDR3 DNA, CDR3 protein. The D gene is left open where the match is weak.

>TRBV30|TRBJ1-1|12|.
TGTGCCCGGGGCCGGTCAGGAACTGAAGCTTTCTTT
CARGRSGTEAFF
>TRBV4-3|TRBJ1-3|12|.
TGCGCCAGCAGCCAAGGGGGAAACACCATATATTTT
CASSQGGNTIYF
>TRBV7-9|TRBJ1-2|14|.
TGTGCCAGCAGCTTTTCGGCCGCGGACTATGGCTACACCTTC
CASSFSAADYGYTF
>TRBV5-1|TRBJ2-1|16|TRBD1
TGCGCCAGCAGCGTTTCCGGGACAGGGGGTCAGGGTGAGCAGTTCTTC
CASSVSGTGGQGEQFF
>TRBV6-6|TRBJ2-1|15|TRBD1
TGTGCCAGCAGTTACTCGGAGTCAGGGGGCAATGAGCAGTTCTTC
CASSYSESGGNEQFF
>TRBV10-1|TRBJ2-7|14|TRBD2
TGCGCCAGCAGTGATCGAGCGGGAGGGTACGAGCAGTACTTC
CASSDRAGGYEQYF
>TRBV2|TRBJ1-1|13|.
TGTGCCAGCACAGGGGCACTATACACTGAAGCTTTCTTT
CASTGALYTEAFF
>TRBV7-3|TRBJ2-1|12|.
TGTGCCAGCAGCCCAGGGCGGAATGAGCAGTTCTTC
CASSPGRNEQFF
>TRBV6-5|TRBJ2-7|14|TRBD2
TGTGCCAGCAGTCGAACTAGCGGGTACTACGAGCAGTACTTC
CASSRTSGYYEQYF
>TRBV5-4|TRBJ2-5|13|TRBD1
TGTGCCAGCAGCCAAGACAGGGGGAAGACCCAGTACTTC
CASSQDRGKTQYF
>TRBV10-3|TRBJ1-5|13|TRBD1
TGTGCCATCAGAGAACAGGGGGGACAGCCCCAGCATTTT
CAIREQGGQPQHF
>TRBV4-3|TRBJ2-5|13|.
TGCGCCAGCAGCCAAGAGGGGGGGGCGACCCAGTACTTC
CASSQEGGATQYF
>TRBV29-1|TRBJ2-4|15|.
TGCAGCGTTTCAGGGGTGGGGGTAGCCAAAAACATTCAGTACTTC
CSVSGVGVAKNIQYF